Sequencing of this T cell receptor beta chain was carried out in a study of cytomegalovirus exposure and HLA in healthy donors. Broader study findings: Evidence from a later analysis indicated that most CMV-associated TCR beta chains looked HLA-restricted. Roughly uniform depth of sequencing across donors was assumed in presence/absence analyses.

Healthy bone marrow donors supplied every sample. The CDR3 totals 15 residues. The J segment lost 1 base and the V segment lost 3 bases, leaving 1 base of the junction unmatched. CDR1 LNHDA and CDR2 SQIVND come from the germline V gene (reference sequence). The PCR employed 60 Vbeta primers together with 13 Jbeta primers. Data came from immunoSEQ multiplex PCR; TCRdb stores just in-frame clones and leaves some out. Its listing shows about 200,000 clones. With respect to this clone: Its antigen is unidentified.

This sequence was found in a woman aged 25 to 39 in good health and CMV-seropositive. Sample: PBMCs. The chain is built from TRBV19 and TRBJ2-3; 10 bases line up with TRBD2. CDR3 in DNA: TGTGCCAGTAGTATCGGGACTAGCGGCACAGATACGCAGTATTTT. Protein sequence: CASSIGTSGTDTQYF.